The rows below give T cell receptor beta chains drawn from one sample of a study of blood T cell repertoires in COVID-19. Sequencing used immunoSEQ multiplex PCR; TCRdb keeps in-frame clones, though not all of them. The sample includes roughly 190,000 clones, approximately 82% of them seen just once. Sequenced material: peripheral blood. The origin of the receptors is a man over 45 with active or convalescent COVID-19. CDR3s include the opening cysteine and the closing phenylalanine or tryptophan. The D gene is left open where the match is weak. The size of a clone is reported for some rows only, either as once, few or many, or as a class for expanded clones.

D gene | J gene | V gene | clone size | CDR3 DNA | CDR3 protein
. | TRBJ1-1 | TRBV18 | . | TGTGCCAGCTCACCGTTGGCAGATATCCCAAACACTGAAGCTTTCTTT | CASSPLADIPNTEAFF
TRBD2 | TRBJ2-5 | TRBV11-2 | . | TGTGCCAGCAGCTCGGAGGGACTAGCGGGAAGAGAGACCCAGTACTTC | CASSSEGLAGRETQYF
TRBD1 | TRBJ1-3 | TRBV27 | . | TGTGCCAGCAGACAGACAGGGGCTGGAAACACCATATATTTT | CASRQTGAGNTIYF
TRBD1 | TRBJ1-3 | TRBV10-3 | . | TGTGCCATCAGGCCGACAGGGGGCCAGAACACCATATATTTT | CAIRPTGGQNTIYF
TRBD2 | TRBJ2-3 | TRBV7-9 | . | TGTGCCAGCAGCTTTACTAGCGGGGTAGCAGATACGCAGTATTTT | CASSFTSGVADTQYF
. | TRBJ1-2 | TRBV7-9 | . | TGTGCCACTCACTCGGCACAGAACTATGGCTACACCTTC | CATHSAQNYGYTF
TRBD2 | TRBJ2-7 | TRBV12-5 | . | TGTGCTAGTGGTTTGGTACGTCCGGGACTAGGGATGTACTTC | CASGLVRPGLGMYF
. | TRBJ2-7 | TRBV14 | . | TGTGCCAGCAGCCAAGATCGGGGGGAGCAGTACTTC | CASSQDRGEQYF
TRBD1 | TRBJ1-2 | TRBV4-2 | . | TGTGCCAGCAGCCCTTCCTCGGTGGGGACAGGCCTCTATGGCTACACCTTC | CASSPSSVGTGLYGYTF
. | TRBJ2-5 | TRBV30 | few | TGTGCCTGGATGCAGCAAGAGACCCAGTACTTC | CAWMQQETQYF
. | TRBJ1-3 | TRBV6-5 | once | TGTGCCAGCAGTTTGGGGGGGTTACTCGGAAACACCATATATTTT | CASSLGGLLGNTIYF
TRBD1 | TRBJ1-1 | TRBV30 | . | TGTGCCTGGAGCCCTGGGACAGGGCACTACGGAGCTTTCTTT | CAWSPGTGHYGAFF
. | TRBJ1-2 | TRBV19 | . | TGTGCCAGTAGTATCACGCAGGGGAGCTATGGCTACACCTTC | CASSITQGSYGYTF
. | TRBJ2-7 | TRBV2 | . | TGTGCCAGCAGTGAAGACACAACCTACGAGCAGTACTTC | CASSEDTTYEQYF
TRBD1 | TRBJ1-5 | TRBV5-1 | once | TGCGCCAGCAGCTTGGCCCCAGGGGGTAATCAGCCCCAGCATTTT | CASSLAPGGNQPQHF
. | TRBJ1-2 | TRBV21-1 | . | TGTGCCAGCAGGGACATCGCCCTCTATGGCTACACCTTC | CASRDIALYGYTF
. | TRBJ2-3 | TRBV11-2 | . | TGTGCCAGCAGCCCCCCTGACTACAGTACGCAGTATTTT | CASSPPDYSTQYF
TRBD2 | TRBJ2-1 | TRBV5-1 | once | TGCGCCAGCGGGCGAGCGGGGGGGCCTGGGTCCTACAATGAGCAGTTCTTC | CASGRAGGPGSYNEQFF
. | TRBJ1-1 | TRBV6-5 | . | TGTGCCAGCAGTTGGCAGGGGCATAGTGAAGCTTTCTTT | CASSWQGHSEAFF
. | TRBJ1-3 | TRBV2 | few | TGTGCCAGCAGTGAAGGGACAGAGGGAAACACCATATATTTT | CASSEGTEGNTIYF
. | TRBJ2-5 | TRBV11-2 | . | TGTGCCAGCAGCCCCGCCTGGGCGACCGAGACCCAGTACTTC | CASSPAWATETQYF
. | TRBJ2-7 | TRBV27 | . | TGTGCCAGCAGCCCCTGGGCCTCCTACGAGCAGTACTTC | CASSPWASYEQYF
. | TRBJ1-1 | TRBV30 | . | TGTGCCTGGAGTATTGGTTCGGCTGAAGCTTTCTTT | CAWSIGSAEAFF
TRBD1 | TRBJ1-2 | TRBV11-2 | once | TGTGCCAGCAGCTTAGGGACAGGGGATGGCTACACCTTC | CASSLGTGDGYTF
. | TRBJ2-7 | TRBV3-1/TRBV3-2 | . | TGTGCCAGCAGCCAGGAGGGTAGTGAGCAGTACTTC | CASSQEGSEQYF
. | TRBJ1-1 | TRBV30 | . | TGTGCCTGGAGGCAGGGGAACACTGAAGCTTTCTTT | CAWRQGNTEAFF
TRBD1 | TRBJ2-7 | TRBV7-9 | . | TGTGCCAGCAGCCCAGGGACAGCTACCTACTACGAGCAGTACTTC | CASSPGTATYYEQYF
TRBD1 | TRBJ2-7 | TRBV25-1 | . | TGTGCCAGCAGTGAATTTCGACAGGGGGCCTACGAGCAGTACTTC | CASSEFRQGAYEQYF
. | TRBJ2-3 | TRBV21-1 | . | TGTGCCAGCCCGGGCACAGCCCACGCGGGTACGCAGTATTTT | CASPGTAHAGTQYF
TRBD2 | TRBJ2-1 | TRBV11-3 | . | TGTGCCAGCAGCTCCGGAGCGGGAGGGCCCTTTAATGAGCAGTTCTTC | CASSSGAGGPFNEQFF
. | TRBJ1-2 | TRBV18 | . | TGTGCCAGCTCACCACCGGGGCTGCCAGGGCCCCCTGGCTACACCTTC | CASSPPGLPGPPGYTF
. | TRBJ2-2 | TRBV25-1 | . | TGTGCCAGCAGTCGGGACTTCACCGGGGAGCTGTTTTTT | CASSRDFTGELFF
. | TRBJ2-7 | TRBV6-5 | . | TGTGCCAGCAGTAAGGGGTTCTACGAGCAGTACTTC | CASSKGFYEQYF
. | TRBJ1-1 | TRBV5-8 | . | TGTGCCAGCAGGGAGGTCGGGGGGCCCACTGAAGCTTTCTTT | CASREVGGPTEAFF
. | TRBJ2-5 | TRBV18 | . | TGTGCCAGCTCACCACCGGCAGGGTTGGAGACCCAGTACTTC | CASSPPAGLETQYF
. | TRBJ1-1 | TRBV28 | . | TGTGCCAGTGAATATGGAGACACTGAAGCTTTCTTT | CASEYGDTEAFF
. | TRBJ2-7 | TRBV11-2 | . | TGTGCCAGCAGCTCAGCCGCGGGACCCGGCTACGAGCAGTACTTC | CASSSAAGPGYEQYF
. | TRBJ2-3 | TRBV19 | . | TGTGCCAGTAGTCCTTCCCTGGGGGCGTATGGATACACAGATACGCAGTATTTT | CASSPSLGAYGYTDTQYF
TRBD1 | TRBJ1-6 | TRBV4-1 | . | TGCGCCAGCAGCCTAGGGGGGACAGGGCGAGGAAGTCATGGTTCACCCCTCCACTTT | CASSLGGTGRGSHGSPLHF
. | TRBJ1-6 | TRBV15 | . | TGTGCCACCAGCAGAGAGGGGGGAGTGTCACCCCTCCACTTT | CATSREGGVSPLHF
. | TRBJ2-7 | TRBV7-3 | . | TGTGCCAGCAGCTTAAGTGGAAGGGGGTCCTACGAGCAGTACTTC | CASSLSGRGSYEQYF
TRBD1 | TRBJ1-6 | TRBV25-1 | . | TGTGCCAGCAGTGATCCGGGACAGGGCCCTACAGCTCCCCTCCACTTT | CASSDPGQGPTAPLHF
. | TRBJ1-2 | TRBV2 | . | TGTGCCAGCAAGGCCTCTAGGCTTTATGGCTACACCTTC | CASKASRLYGYTF
TRBD1 | TRBJ1-3 | TRBV5-5 | . | TGTGCCAGCAGCCGGGGACAGGGACTCACGTCTGGAAACACCATATATTTT | CASSRGQGLTSGNTIYF
TRBD2 | TRBJ2-3 | TRBV11-2 | . | TGTGCCAGCAGCTTAGGCGGGGGGGCGGGGACAGATACGCAGTATTTT | CASSLGGGAGTDTQYF
TRBD2 | TRBJ2-2 | TRBV5-1 | . | TGCGCCAGCAGCTTGTCCGGGGGGGCGAACACCGGGGAGCTGTTTTTT | CASSLSGGANTGELFF
. | TRBJ1-1 | TRBV10-3 | . | TGTGCCATCAGTGAGACCCAGGGGATTGGGACTGAAGCTTTCTTT | CAISETQGIGTEAFF
. | TRBJ2-7 | TRBV7-9 | . | TGTGCCAGCAGCCTCCGGGGGTACGAGCAGTACTTC | CASSLRGYEQYF
. | TRBJ1-3 | TRBV7-9 | few | TGTGCCAGCAGAGAAAGTAGCTCTGGAAACACCATATATTTT | CASRESSSGNTIYF
TRBD2 | TRBJ2-5 | TRBV6-5 | once | TGTGCCAGCAGTTACTCTGGCGGGAGTGGAAGAGAGACCCAGTACTTC | CASSYSGGSGRETQYF
. | TRBJ1-1 | TRBV14 | . | TGTGCCAGCAGCCTTCGAGTTGAGGCGGCTTCGGTGGGGAACACTGAAGCTTTCTTT | CASSLRVEAASVGNTEAFF
. | TRBJ1-4 | TRBV9 | . | TGTGCCAGCAGCTTAGGACAGACCTATAATGAAAAACTGTTTTTT | CASSLGQTYNEKLFF